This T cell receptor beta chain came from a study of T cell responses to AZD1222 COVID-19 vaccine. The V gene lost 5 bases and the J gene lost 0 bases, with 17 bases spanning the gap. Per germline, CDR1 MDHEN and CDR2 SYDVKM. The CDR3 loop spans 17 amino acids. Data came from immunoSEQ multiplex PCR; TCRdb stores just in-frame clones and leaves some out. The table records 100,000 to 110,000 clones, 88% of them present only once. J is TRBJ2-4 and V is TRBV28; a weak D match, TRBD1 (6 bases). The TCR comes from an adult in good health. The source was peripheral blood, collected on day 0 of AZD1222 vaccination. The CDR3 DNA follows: TGTGCCAGCAGTCCCCACAGGGAAGAACTAGCCAAAAACATTCAGTACTTC. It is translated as CASSPHREELAKNIQYF.